The rows below give T cell receptor beta chains drawn from one sample of a study of beta chain features in type 1 diabetes. Produced via immunoSEQ multiplex PCR; TCRdb's table is partial and in-frame only. This table holds 850,000 to 900,000 clones, 17% found once. Sequencing was done on a sample of naive CD4+ T cells from blood. Receptors were obtained from a young woman in good health. CDR3s include the opening cysteine and the closing phenylalanine or tryptophan.

j_call | v_call | cdr3_aa
TRBJ2-7 | TRBV18 | CASSLGQGGYEQYF
TRBJ2-7 | TRBV28 | CASSSNSGIYEQYF
. | TRBV5-1 | CASSVVPGTGGPYEQYF
TRBJ2-3 | TRBV14 | CASSQFWQGRGTQYF
TRBJ2-7 | TRBV19 | CASSARAGPYEQYF
TRBJ2-1 | TRBV9 | CASSVDAGDSYNEQFF
TRBJ2-5 | TRBV11-2 | CASSTTSGRAETQYF
TRBJ2-7 | TRBV7-2 | CASSLVGLAGGPIEQYF
TRBJ2-5 | TRBV11-1 | CASSLSGLAGAVTETQYF
TRBJ2-1 | TRBV4-3 | CASSQKVRTSVNEQFF
TRBJ1-1 | TRBV18 | CASSPVVGGAGTEAFF